The sample holds a few counts of the clone carrying this T cell receptor (beta chain). The data stem from a study of molecular identifiers for immune sequencing clone quantification. Trimming left V 6 bases short and J 4 bases short, with 7 bases between. CDR3 length: 12 residues. Per the germline V gene, CDR1 is MDHEN and CDR2 is SYDVKM. TCRdb itself ran the PCR reads through MiXCR, one entry per CDR3 protein. This sample carries approximately 550,000 distinct CDR3 sequences, about a fifth of them seen once, and the ten largest clones take approximately 0.84%. The V and J genes are TRBV28 and TRBJ1-3, with unresolved D. The source of this sequence is a human donor in good health. Some libraries in this study had Jurkat cell RNA spiked in. Input material: naive CD8+ T cells from blood, with Jurkat cell RNA spiked in. Sample subset: FACS-sorted CD8+CD4-CCR7+CD45RA+ naive T cells. The CDR3 is CASSLNGNTIYF. The CDR3 DNA reads TGTGCCAGCAGCCTCAACGGAAACACCATATATTTT.